The source of this T cell receptor (beta chain) is a study of T-cell reconstitution after alpha-beta-depleted transplantation in children. This CDR3 region has 12 residues. V was pared by 6 bases and J by 7 bases, with 6 bases of the junction left unmatched. Germline CDR1 is SQVTM and CDR2 is ANQGSEA. During its preparation, the TCRbeta library received unique molecular identifiers. A single record per CDR3 protein comes from TCRdb applying MiXCR to the PCR reads. This table has 200,000 to 250,000 distinct CDR3 sequences, more than 20% appearing once. This clonotype was observed a handful of times. The antigen is undetermined. Study-level results: Several hundred expanded graft clones reportedly supplied alpha-beta T cells about two months after transplant.

The sequenced sample was PBMCs, mostly from graft donor cells, obtained 360 days after TCRalphabeta/CD19-depleted stem cell transplant. The TCR comes from a female patient under 10 years old who had a stem cell transplant for congenital amegakaryocytic thrombocytopenia, so the T cells may come from the graft donor. The rearrangement links TRBV29-1 to TRBJ2-1, with 7 positions matching TRBD2. The CDR3 DNA is TGCAGCGTGGGGAGGGAGGGGAATGAGCAGTTCTTC. Protein product: CSVGREGNEQFF.